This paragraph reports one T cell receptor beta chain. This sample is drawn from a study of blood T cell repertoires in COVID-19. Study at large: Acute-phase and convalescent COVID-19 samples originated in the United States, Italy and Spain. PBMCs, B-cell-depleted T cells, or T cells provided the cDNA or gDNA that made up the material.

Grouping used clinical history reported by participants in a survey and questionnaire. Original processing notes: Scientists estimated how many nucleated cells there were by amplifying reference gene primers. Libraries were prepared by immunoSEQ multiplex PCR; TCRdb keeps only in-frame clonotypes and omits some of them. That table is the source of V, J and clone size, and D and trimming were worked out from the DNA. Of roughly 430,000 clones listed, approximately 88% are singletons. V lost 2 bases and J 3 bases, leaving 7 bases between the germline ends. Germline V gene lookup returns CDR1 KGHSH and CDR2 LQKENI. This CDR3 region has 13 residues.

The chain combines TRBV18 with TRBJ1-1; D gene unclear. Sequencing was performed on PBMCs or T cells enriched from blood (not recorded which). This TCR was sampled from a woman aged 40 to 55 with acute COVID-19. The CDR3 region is CASSPSGYTEAFF. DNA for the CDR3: TGTGCCAGCTCACCATCCGGGTACACTGAAGCTTTCTTT. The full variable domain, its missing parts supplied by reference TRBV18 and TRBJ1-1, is NAGVMQNPRHLVRRRGQEARLRCSPMKGHSHVYWYRQLPEEGLKFMVYLQKENIIDESGMPKERFSAEFPKEGPSILRIQQVVRGDSAAYFCASSPSGYTEAFFGQGTRLTVV.